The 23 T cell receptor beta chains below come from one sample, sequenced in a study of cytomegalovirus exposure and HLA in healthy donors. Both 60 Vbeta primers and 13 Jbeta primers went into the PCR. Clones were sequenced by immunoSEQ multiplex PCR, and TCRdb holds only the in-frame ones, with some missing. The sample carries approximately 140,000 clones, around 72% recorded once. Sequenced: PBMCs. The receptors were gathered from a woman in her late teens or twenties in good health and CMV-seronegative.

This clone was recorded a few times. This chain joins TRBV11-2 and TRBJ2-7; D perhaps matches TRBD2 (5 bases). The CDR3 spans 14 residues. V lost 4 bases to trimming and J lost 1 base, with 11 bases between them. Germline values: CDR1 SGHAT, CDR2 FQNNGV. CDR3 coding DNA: TGTGCCAGCAGCTCAGCGGAAGTTTCCTACGAGCAGTACTTC. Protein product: CASSSAEVSYEQYF.

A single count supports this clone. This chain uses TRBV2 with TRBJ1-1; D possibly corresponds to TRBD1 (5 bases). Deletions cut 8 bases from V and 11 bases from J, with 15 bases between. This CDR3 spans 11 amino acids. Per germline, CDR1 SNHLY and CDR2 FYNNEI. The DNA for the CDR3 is TGTGCCAGCCGCGAAGGGGCAAGGGCTTTCTTT. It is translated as CASREGARAFF.

The CDR3 sequence is CAWSGGSGATYEQYF. CDR3 DNA: TGTGCCTGGAGTGGAGGTAGCGGGGCCACCTACGAGCAGTACTTC. The rearrangement joins TRBV30 to TRBJ2-7, with 8 bases matching TRBD2. The V gene's germline CDR1 is GTSNPN and CDR2 SVGIG (reference sequence). This CDR3 contains 15 residues. With 1 base clipped from V and 2 bases from J, the junction kept 7 bases outside the gene matches.

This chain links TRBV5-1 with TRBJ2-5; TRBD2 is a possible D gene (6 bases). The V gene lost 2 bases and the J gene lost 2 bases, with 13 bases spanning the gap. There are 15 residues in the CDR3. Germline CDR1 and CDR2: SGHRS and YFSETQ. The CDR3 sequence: CASSFTTGVQETQYF. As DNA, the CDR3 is TGCGCCAGCAGCTTTACGACGGGGGTACAAGAGACCCAGTACTTC.

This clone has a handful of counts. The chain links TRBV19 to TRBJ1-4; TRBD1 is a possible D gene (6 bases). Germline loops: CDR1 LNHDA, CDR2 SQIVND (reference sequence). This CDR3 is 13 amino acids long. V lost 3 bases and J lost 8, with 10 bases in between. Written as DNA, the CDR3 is TGTGCCAGTAGTATTAACAGGGCAGAAAAACTGTTTTTT. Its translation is CASSINRAEKLFF.

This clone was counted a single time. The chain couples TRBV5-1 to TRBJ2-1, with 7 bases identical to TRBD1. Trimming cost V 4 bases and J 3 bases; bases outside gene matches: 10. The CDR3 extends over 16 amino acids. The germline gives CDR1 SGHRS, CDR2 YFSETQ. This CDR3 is CASSPTGQPFYNEQFF. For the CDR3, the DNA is TGCGCCAGCAGCCCGACGGGACAGCCCTTCTACAATGAGCAGTTCTTC.

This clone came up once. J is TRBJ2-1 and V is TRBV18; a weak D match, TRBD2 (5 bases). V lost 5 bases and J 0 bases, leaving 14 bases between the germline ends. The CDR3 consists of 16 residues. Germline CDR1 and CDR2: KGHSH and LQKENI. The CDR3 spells CASSTRRLDSYNEQFF. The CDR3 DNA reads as TGTGCCAGCTCAACTAGGAGGCTCGACTCCTACAATGAGCAGTTCTTC. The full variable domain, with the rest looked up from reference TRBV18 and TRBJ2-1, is NAGVMQNPRHLVRRRGQEARLRCSPMKGHSHVYWYRQLPEEGLKFMVYLQKENIIDESGMPKERFSAEFPKEGPSILRIQQVVRGDSAAYFCASSTRRLDSYNEQFFGPGTRLTVL.

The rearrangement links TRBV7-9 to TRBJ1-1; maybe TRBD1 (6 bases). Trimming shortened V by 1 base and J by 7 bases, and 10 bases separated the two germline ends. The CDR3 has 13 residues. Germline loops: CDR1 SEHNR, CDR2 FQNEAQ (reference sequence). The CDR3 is CASSLDRGIEAFF. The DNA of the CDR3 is TGTGCCAGCAGCTTAGATAGGGGGATTGAAGCTTTCTTT.

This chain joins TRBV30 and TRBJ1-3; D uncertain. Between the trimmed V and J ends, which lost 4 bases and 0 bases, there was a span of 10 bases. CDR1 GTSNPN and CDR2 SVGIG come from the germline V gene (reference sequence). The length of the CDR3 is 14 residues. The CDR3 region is CAWMGIFSGNTIYF. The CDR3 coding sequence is TGTGCCTGGATGGGCATCTTCTCTGGAAACACCATATATTTT.

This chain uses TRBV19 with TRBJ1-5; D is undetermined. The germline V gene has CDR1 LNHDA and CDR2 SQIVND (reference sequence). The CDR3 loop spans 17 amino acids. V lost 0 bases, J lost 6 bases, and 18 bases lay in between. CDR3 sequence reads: CASSIDHKGELAQPQHF. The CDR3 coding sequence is TGTGCCAGTAGTATAGATCACAAAGGAGAGTTGGCTCAGCCCCAGCATTTT.

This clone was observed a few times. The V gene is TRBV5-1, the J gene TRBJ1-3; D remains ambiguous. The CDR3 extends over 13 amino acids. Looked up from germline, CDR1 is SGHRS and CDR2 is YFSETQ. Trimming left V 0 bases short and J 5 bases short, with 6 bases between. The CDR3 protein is CASSLDSRNTIYF. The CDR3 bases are TGCGCCAGCAGCTTGGATTCAAGAAACACCATATATTTT. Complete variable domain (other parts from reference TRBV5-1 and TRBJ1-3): KAGVTQTPRYLIKTRGQQVTLSCSPISGHRSVSWYQQTPGQGLQFLFEYFSETQRNKGNFPGRFSGRQFSNSRSEMNVSTLELGDSALYLCASSLDSRNTIYFGEGSWLTVV.

The CDR3 loop reads CAWLSLNTEAFF. CDR3 bases: TGTGCCTGGTTATCCCTGAACACTGAAGCTTTCTTT. This chain joins TRBV30 and TRBJ1-1; no definite D call. V lost 5 bases, J lost 0 bases, and 7 bases lay in between. Germline V CDR1 and CDR2: GTSNPN, SVGIG (reference sequence). This CDR3 region has 12 residues. Filled out from reference TRBV30 and TRBJ1-1, the complete variable domain reads SQTIHQWPATLVQPVGSPLSLECTVEGTSNPNLYWYRQAAGRGLQLLFYSVGIGQISSEVPQNLSASRPQDRQFILSSKKLLLSDSGFYLCAWLSLNTEAFFGQGTRLTVV.

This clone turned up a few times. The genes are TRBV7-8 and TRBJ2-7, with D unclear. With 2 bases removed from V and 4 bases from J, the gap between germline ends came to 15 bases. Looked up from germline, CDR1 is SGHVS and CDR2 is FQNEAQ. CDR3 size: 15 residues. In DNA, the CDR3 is TGTGCCAGCAGCTTACGGTCTGCTGAGGAATACGAGCAGTACTTC. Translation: CASSLRSAEEYEQYF.

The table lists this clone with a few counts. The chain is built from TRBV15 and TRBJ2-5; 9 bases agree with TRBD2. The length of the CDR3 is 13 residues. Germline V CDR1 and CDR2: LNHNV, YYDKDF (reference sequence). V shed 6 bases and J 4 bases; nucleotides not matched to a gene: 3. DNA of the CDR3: TGTGCCACCAGGCTAGCGGGAAGAGAGACCCAGTACTTC. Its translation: CATRLAGRETQYF.

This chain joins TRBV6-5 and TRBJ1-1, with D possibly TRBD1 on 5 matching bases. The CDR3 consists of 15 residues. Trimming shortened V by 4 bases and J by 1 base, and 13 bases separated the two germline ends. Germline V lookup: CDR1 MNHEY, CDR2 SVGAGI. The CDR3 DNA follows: TGTGCCAGCAGTTCCGTGGGGCGGCGGAACACTGAAGCTTTCTTT. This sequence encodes CASSSVGRRNTEAFF.

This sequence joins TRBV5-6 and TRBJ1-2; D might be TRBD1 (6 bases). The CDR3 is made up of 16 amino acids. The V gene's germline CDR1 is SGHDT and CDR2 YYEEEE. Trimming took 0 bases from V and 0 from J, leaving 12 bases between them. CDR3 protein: CASSLGQVNPNYGYTF. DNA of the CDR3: TGTGCCAGCAGCTTGGGACAGGTGAATCCTAACTATGGCTACACCTTC.

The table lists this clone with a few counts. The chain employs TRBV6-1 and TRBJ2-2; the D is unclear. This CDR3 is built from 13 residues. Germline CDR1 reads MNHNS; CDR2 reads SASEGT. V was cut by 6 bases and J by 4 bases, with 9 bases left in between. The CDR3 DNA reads TGTGCCAGCAGGGTCACTGCCACCGGGGAGCTGTTTTTT. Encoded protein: CASRVTATGELFF.

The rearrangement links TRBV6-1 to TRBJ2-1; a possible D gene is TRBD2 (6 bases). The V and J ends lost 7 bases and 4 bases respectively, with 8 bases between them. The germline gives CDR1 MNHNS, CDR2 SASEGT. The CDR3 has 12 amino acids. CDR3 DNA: TGTGCCAGCACTAGCGATTACAATGAGCAGTTCTTC. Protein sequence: CASTSDYNEQFF.

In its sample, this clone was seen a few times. This CDR3 reads CASSQDPDIIKSGTEAFF. In nucleotides, the CDR3 is TGCGCCAGCAGCCAAGATCCCGACATAATTAAATCGGGGACTGAAGCTTTCTTT. The rearrangement uses TRBV4-1 and TRBJ1-1; D is uncertain. V was pared by 0 bases and J by 5 bases, with 22 bases between. There are 18 residues in the CDR3. Germline-derived CDR1 and CDR2 are MGHRA and YSYEKL.

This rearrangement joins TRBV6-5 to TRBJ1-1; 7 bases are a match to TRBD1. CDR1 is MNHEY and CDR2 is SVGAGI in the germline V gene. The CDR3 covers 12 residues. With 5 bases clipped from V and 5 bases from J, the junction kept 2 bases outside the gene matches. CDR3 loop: CASSQGETEAFF. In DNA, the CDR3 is TGTGCCAGCAGTCAGGGGGAGACTGAAGCTTTCTTT.

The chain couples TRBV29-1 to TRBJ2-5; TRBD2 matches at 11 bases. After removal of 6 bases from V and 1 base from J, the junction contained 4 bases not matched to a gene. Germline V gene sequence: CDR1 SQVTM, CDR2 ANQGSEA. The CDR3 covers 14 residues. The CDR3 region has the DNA TGCAGCGTGGGGACTAGCGGACCCCAAGAGACCCAGTACTTC. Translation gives CSVGTSGPQETQYF.

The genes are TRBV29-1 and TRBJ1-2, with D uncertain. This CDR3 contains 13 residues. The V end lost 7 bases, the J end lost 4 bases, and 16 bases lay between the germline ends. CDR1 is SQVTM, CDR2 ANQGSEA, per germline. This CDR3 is CSDADGGSYGYTF. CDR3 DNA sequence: TGCAGCGACGCCGACGGAGGGTCCTATGGCTACACCTTC. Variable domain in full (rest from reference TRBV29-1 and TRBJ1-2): SAVISQKPSRDICQRGTSLTIQCQVDSQVTMMFWYRQQPGQSLTLIATANQGSEATYESGFVIDKFPISRPNLTFSTLTVSNMSPEDSSIYLCSDADGGSYGYTFGSGTRLTVV.

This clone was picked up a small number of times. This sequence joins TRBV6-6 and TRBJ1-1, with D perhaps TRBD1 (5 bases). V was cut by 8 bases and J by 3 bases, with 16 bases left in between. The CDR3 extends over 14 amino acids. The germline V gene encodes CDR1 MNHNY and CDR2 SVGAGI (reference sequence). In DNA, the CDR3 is TGTGCCAGCGGCCGGGGGGGATCCGACACTGAAGCTTTCTTT. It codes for CASGRGGSDTEAFF.